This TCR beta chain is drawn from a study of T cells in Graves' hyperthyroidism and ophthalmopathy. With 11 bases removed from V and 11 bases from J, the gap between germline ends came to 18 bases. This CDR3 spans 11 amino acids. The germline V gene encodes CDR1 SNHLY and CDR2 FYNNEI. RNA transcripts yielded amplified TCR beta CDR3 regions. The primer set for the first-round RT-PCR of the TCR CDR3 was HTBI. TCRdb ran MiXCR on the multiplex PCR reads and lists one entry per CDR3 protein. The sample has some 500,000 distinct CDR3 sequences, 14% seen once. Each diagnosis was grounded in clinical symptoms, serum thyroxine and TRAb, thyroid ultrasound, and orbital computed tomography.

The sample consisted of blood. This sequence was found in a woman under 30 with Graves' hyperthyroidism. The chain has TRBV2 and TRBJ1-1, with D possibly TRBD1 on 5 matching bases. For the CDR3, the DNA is TGTGCCGGTAGGAGGGGTATGGAGGCTTTCTTT. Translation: CAGRRGMEAFF.